A selection of T cell receptor beta chains follows, all from one sample in a study of shared clonotypes between healthy human individuals. TCRdb's table, derived via immunoSEQ multiplex PCR, lists solely in-frame clones and lacks some. The repertoire holds over 2,000,000 clones, with 85% to 95% as singletons. The sample consisted of naive CD8+ T cells from PBMCs. Every receptor here comes from a man aged 18 to 30 in good health. Some clones in this sample may be carry-over from other donors' samples. CDR3s include the opening cysteine and the closing phenylalanine or tryptophan. A D gene is named only where the DNA matches it firmly. Some rows mark clone size as missing; the rest say once, few, many or name a class of expanded clone.

v_gene	len	d_gene	abundance	j_gene	CDR3nt	CDR3aa
TRBV19	12	.	.	TRBJ1-1	TGTGCCAGTACCGCTGCCGCGGATGAAGCTTTCTTT	CASTAAADEAFF
TRBV5-4	14	TRBD2	many	TRBJ2-7	TGTGCCAGCAGCTTGGATAGCGGGAGCTACGAGCAGTACTTC	CASSLDSGSYEQYF
TRBV27	12	.	.	TRBJ2-1	TGTGCCAGCAGTTTAGGGAAACATGAGCAGTTCTTC	CASSLGKHEQFF
TRBV10-3	15	TRBD2	.	TRBJ2-1	TGTGCCATCAACGGCGGGACTAGCGGGAGGGAGGAGCAGTTCTTC	CAINGGTSGREEQFF
TRBV4-3	15	.	.	TRBJ1-2	TGCGCCAGCAGCCAAGAGAGGCCGGCCGGGGATGGCTACACCTTC	CASSQERPAGDGYTF
TRBV7-9	19	TRBD1	.	TRBJ2-6	TGTGCCAGCAGCGAGGACGGGACAGGGAGATTCGCTGGGGCCAACGTCCTGACTTTC	CASSEDGTGRFAGANVLTF
TRBV28	16	TRBD1	.	TRBJ2-1	TGTGCCAGCAGTTCCCCCCGACAGGGGGGTCTCAATGAGCAGTTCTTC	CASSSPRQGGLNEQFF
TRBV6-1	13	.	.	TRBJ2-7	TGTGCCAGCAGCGGGCCGAGGGCTTACGAGCAGTACTTC	CASSGPRAYEQYF
TRBV6-5	16	TRBD1	.	TRBJ2-7	TGTGCCAGCAGTTGGCTGAGGGACAGGGGTCAATACGAGCAGTACTTC	CASSWLRDRGQYEQYF
TRBV28	17	TRBD2	.	TRBJ2-1	TGTGCCAGCAGTTTCCCCTCAGCGGGAGGGTCCGACAATGAGCAGTTCTTC	CASSFPSAGGSDNEQFF
TRBV27	17	.	.	TRBJ2-1	TGTGCCAGCAGTTTACGAGGCGGGCGAAGCTCCTACAATGAGCAGTTCTTC	CASSLRGGRSSYNEQFF
TRBV9	13	.	few	TRBJ2-2	TGTGCCAGCAGCGGCCCCGCAACCGGGGAGCTGTTTTTT	CASSGPATGELFF
TRBV5-1	21	TRBD1	.	TRBJ2-3	TGCGCCAGCAGCTTGGATCCGGGACAGGGGGCGAACGAGGTAACCACAGATACGCAGTATTTT	CASSLDPGQGANEVTTDTQYF
TRBV4-1	15	.	.	TRBJ2-7	TGCGCCAGCAGCCAAAATGACAGGTTGTCCTACGAGCAGTACTTC	CASSQNDRLSYEQYF
TRBV9	16	.	.	TRBJ2-2	TGTGCCAGCAGCGCCTGGGACACCTCTAACACCGGGGAGCTGTTTTTT	CASSAWDTSNTGELFF
TRBV2	19	.	.	TRBJ1-5	TGTGCCAGCCTCGAATCGGCAGGTCTAGAACATAGGGGCAATCAGCCCCAGCATTTT	CASLESAGLEHRGNQPQHF
TRBV7-8	13	TRBD2	.	TRBJ2-7	TGTGCCAGCAGCTTAGGCGGGAGAAACGAGCAGTACTTC	CASSLGGRNEQYF
TRBV27	17	.	.	TRBJ2-3	TGTGCCACCCGCCTTGGGCCCGGACTCTTCAGCACAGATACGCAGTATTTT	CATRLGPGLFSTDTQYF
TRBV28	15	TRBD1	.	TRBJ1-1	TGTGCCAGCACCCAGCTCCGGGACAGGGACACTGAAGCTTTCTTT	CASTQLRDRDTEAFF
TRBV2	15	TRBD2	.	TRBJ2-3	TGTGCCAGCAGAGGGGCAGCGGGAGGAACAGATACGCAGTATTTT	CASRGAAGGTDTQYF
TRBV4-1	17	.	.	TRBJ2-1	TGCGCCAGCAGCCAAGATACTAGCCGTGGGTCCTACAATGAGCAGTTCTTC	CASSQDTSRGSYNEQFF
TRBV9	14	.	.	TRBJ2-1	TGTGCCAGCAGCGATTGGGGCTCCTACAATGAGCAGTTCTTC	CASSDWGSYNEQFF
TRBV7-9	13	.	.	TRBJ1-2	TGTGCCAGCAGCTCAAGGGGGGGAGGTGGCTACACCTTC	CASSSRGGGGYTF
TRBV18	15	.	.	TRBJ2-7	TGTGCCAGCTCACCAGGGGGTTTTAGCTCCTACGAGCAGTACTTC	CASSPGGFSSYEQYF
TRBV5-6	15	TRBD2	.	TRBJ2-3	TGTGCCAGCAGCTTGGTAGCGGGAGGGCTAGATACGCAGTATTTT	CASSLVAGGLDTQYF
TRBV27	14	.	.	TRBJ2-7	TGTGCCAGCAGGATGAACAGGGGAGGCGACGAGCAGTACTTC	CASRMNRGGDEQYF
TRBV9	15	TRBD1	.	TRBJ1-5	TGTGCCAGCAGCGTGGGACAGGGAGTGTTTCAGCCCCAGCATTTT	CASSVGQGVFQPQHF
TRBV5-1	12	.	once	TRBJ1-1	TGCGCCAGCAGCCTAACGGGCGCTGAAGCTTTCTTT	CASSLTGAEAFF
TRBV11-2	13	.	.	TRBJ1-2	TGTGCCAGCAGCCCCAGGGGACCCAATGGCTACACCTTC	CASSPRGPNGYTF
TRBV5-1	15	.	once	TRBJ1-1	TGCGCCAGCAGCTTGGCTGGGCCAAGGAACACTGAAGCTTTCTTT	CASSLAGPRNTEAFF
TRBV6-5	13	.	.	TRBJ1-1	TGTGCCAGCAGGTACACAAGGGACACTGAAGCTTTCTTT	CASRYTRDTEAFF
TRBV5-6	12	.	.	TRBJ1-2	TGTGCCAGCAGCTTGGACAGCTATGGCTACACCTTC	CASSLDSYGYTF
TRBV28	15	TRBD2	.	TRBJ2-5	TGTGCCAGCAGTTGGACTAGCGGGAGGAAAGAGACCCAGTACTTC	CASSWTSGRKETQYF